One sample yielded the 22 T cell receptor beta chains listed below, sequenced in a study of T cells in Graves' hyperthyroidism and ophthalmopathy. RNA transcripts gave rise to amplified TCR beta CDR3 regions. Carried out on the TCR CDR3, a first-round RT-PCR used the HTBI primer set. MiXCR, run by TCRdb on the multiplex PCR reads, gives a single entry per CDR3 protein. Of around 580,000 distinct CDR3 sequences listed, 16% are singletons. The material sequenced was blood. All receptors come from a young woman with Graves' hyperthyroidism.

The rearrangement uses TRBV7-8 and TRBJ2-5; 10 bases are shared with TRBD2. Germline assignment: CDR1 SGHVS and CDR2 FQNEAQ. The CDR3 is made up of 16 amino acids. Trimming at V came to 6 bases and at J to 5 bases, leaving 12 bases not matched to a gene. The CDR3 loop is CASRPKREGRAETQYF. For the CDR3, the DNA is TGTGCCAGCAGACCCAAGCGGGAGGGCCGGGCTGAGACCCAGTACTTC. Drawing the rest from reference TRBV7-8 and TRBJ2-5, the complete variable domain is GAGVSQSPRYKVAKRGQDVALRCDPISGHVSLFWYQQALGQGPEFLTYFQNEAQLDKSGLPSDRFFAERPEGSVSTLKIQRTQQEDSAVYLCASRPKREGRAETQYFGPGTRLLVL.

This clonotype was observed a handful of times. The J gene is TRBJ2-1, the V gene TRBV5-1; possibly TRBD1 for D (5 bases). Between the trimmed V and J ends, which lost 3 bases and 2 bases, there was a span of 24 bases. CDR1 and CDR2 (germline): SGHRS, YFSETQ. The CDR3 contains 19 residues. The CDR3 region is CASSSPSSQGRGAYNEQFF. The CDR3 DNA reads TGCGCCAGCAGCTCACCCTCCTCTCAGGGAAGGGGCGCCTACAATGAGCAGTTCTTC.

This clonotype was counted between two and nine times. This chain joins TRBV7-2 and TRBJ2-5, with TRBD2 identical over 8 bases. Germline CDR1 reads SGHTA; CDR2 reads FQGNSA. J lost 2 bases, V lost 2 bases, and 10 bases had no gene match. This CDR3 comprises 17 residues. For the CDR3, the DNA is TGTGCCAGCAGCTTAAGTATCAGCGGGGGTGAACAAGAGACCCAGTACTTC. This codes for CASSLSISGGEQETQYF.

The CDR3, as DNA: TGTGCCAGCAGTTTATTTTCAGCGGGGGGCCGCACAGATACGCAGTATTTT. It specifies CASSLFSAGGRTDTQYF. The J gene is TRBJ2-3, the V gene TRBV12-3 or TRBV12-4; TRBD2 matches at 9 bases. V lost 2 bases, J lost 1 base, and 7 bases stayed unmatched. The CDR3 extends over 17 amino acids.

This clonotype was found many times. V is TRBV20-1 and J is TRBJ1-5; D ambiguous. The CDR3 runs to 15 residues. Germline loops: CDR1 DFQATT, CDR2 SNEGSKA (reference sequence). V lost 2 bases and J 0 bases, leaving 11 bases between the germline ends. This chain's CDR3 is CSARRDDGSNQPQHF. CDR3 DNA: TGCAGTGCTAGAAGAGACGACGGTAGCAATCAGCCCCAGCATTTT.

This chain joins TRBV9 and TRBJ2-2; 7 bases agree with TRBD2. The CDR3 runs to 15 residues. The germline gives CDR1 SGDLS, CDR2 YYNGEE. V dropped 0 bases and J dropped 1; count of bases not matched to a gene: 0. CDR3 residues: CASSVASGNTGELFF. For the CDR3, the DNA is TGTGCCAGCAGCGTAGCTAGCGGGAACACCGGGGAGCTGTTTTTT.

The chain recombines TRBV4-1 with TRBJ2-3; D possibly uses TRBD1 or TRBD2 (6 bases each). The CDR3 has 15 residues. V gave up 0 bases and J gave up 4 bases, with 11 bases separating them. The germline CDR1 and CDR2 sequences are MGHRA and YSYEKL. CDR3: CASSQEGGGADTQYF. The CDR3 nucleotides are TGCGCCAGCAGCCAAGAGGGGGGCGGGGCAGATACGCAGTATTTT.

This clonotype has only a few counts. This could be a read error, since a much larger clone is one nucleotide away. The CDR3 DNA sequence: TGTGCCAGCAATCACCCTGGACAGGGACCCTACGGGCAGTACTTC. Translation: CASNHPGQGPYGQYF. The chain uses TRBV28 and TRBJ2-7; 8 bases are a match to TRBD1. This CDR3 has 15 residues. The germline CDR1 and CDR2 sequences are MDHEN and SYDVKM.

This clonotype was found many times. The rearrangement joins TRBV7-8 to TRBJ2-5; D is unresolved. Germline CDR1 and CDR2: SGHVS and FQNEAQ. The CDR3 totals 14 residues. V was pared by 4 bases and J by 5 bases, with 14 bases between. The CDR3 reads CASSWWSVKETQYF. CDR3 coding DNA: TGTGCCAGCAGCTGGTGGTCGGTAAAGGAGACCCAGTACTTC.

Ten or more counts support this clonotype. The V gene is TRBV12-3 or TRBV12-4, the J gene TRBJ2-5; 9 positions agree with TRBD2. V shed 8 bases, J shed 1 base, and the junction held 5 bases outside the gene matches. This CDR3 is 14 amino acids long. CDR3 DNA: TGTGCCAGCGCCATTAGCGGGGGCCAAGAGACCCAGTACTTC. It encodes CASAISGGQETQYF.

V is TRBV5-1 and J is TRBJ2-1, with D possibly called TRBD1 or TRBD2 (6 bases each). The CDR3 length is 15 residues. Germline CDR1 is SGHRS and CDR2 is YFSETQ. The ends were cut back, 0 bases at V and 2 bases at J, with 9 bases in the middle. The CDR3 DNA reads as TGCGCCAGCAGCTTGGGCGGGACAACCTACAATGAGCAGTTCTTC. Its translation: CASSLGGTTYNEQFF.

The chain uses TRBV6-1 and TRBJ1-3; D not certain. The germline V gene encodes CDR1 MNHNS and CDR2 SASEGT. The CDR3 runs to 15 residues. The V gene lost 1 base and the J gene lost 0 bases, with 7 bases spanning the gap. The CDR3 protein is CASSEEAGSGNTIYF. In nucleotides, the CDR3 is TGTGCCAGCAGTGAAGAGGCCGGCTCTGGAAACACCATATATTTT.

The V call is TRBV29-1, the J call TRBJ2-7; a weak D match, TRBD1 (6 bases). V shed 5 bases and J shed 0 bases, with 11 bases lying between them. In germline, CDR1 is SQVTM, CDR2 ANQGSEA. This CDR3 has 13 amino acids. CDR3 sequence (DNA): TGCAGCGTTCGGACAGAGAGCTCCTACGAGCAGTACTTC. Amino acids: CSVRTESSYEQYF.

The chain combines TRBV7-9 with TRBJ2-3, with D tentatively TRBD2 (6 bases). V lost 5 bases and J lost 11, with 14 bases in between. Looked up from germline, CDR1 is SEHNR and CDR2 is FQNEAQ (reference sequence). The length of the CDR3 is 12 residues. CDR3 protein: CASSEPGVLQYF. The CDR3 DNA reads as TGTGCCAGCAGCGAACCGGGGGTCCTGCAGTATTTT.

This clonotype was counted ten times or more. V and J are TRBV10-2 and TRBJ2-7; TRBD2 matches at 8 bases. V lost 4 bases and J lost 3; bases outside the gene matches: 11. CDR1 is WSHSY and CDR2 is SAAADI in the germline V gene. CDR3 length equals 16 residues. The CDR3: CASSAPGGREHYEQYF. The CDR3 region has the DNA TGCGCCAGCAGTGCCCCGGGGGGGAGGGAACACTACGAGCAGTACTTC.

This clonotype was observed many times. The V gene is TRBV7-9, the J gene TRBJ2-3, with 9 bases that match TRBD1. Germline V gene lookup returns CDR1 SEHNR and CDR2 FQNEAQ (reference sequence). With V trimmed by 4 bases and J by 3 bases, 8 bases remained unmatched. The CDR3 spans 16 residues. CDR3 amino acids: CASSWTGEVGTDTQYF. Written as DNA, the CDR3 is TGTGCCAGCAGCTGGACAGGGGAGGTGGGGACAGATACGCAGTATTTT.

This clonotype was observed at least ten times. The V call is TRBV27, the J call TRBJ2-3, with 10 bases aligning to TRBD2. Trimming removed 7 bases from V and 4 bases from J; junction bases left unmatched: 11. Looked up from germline, CDR1 is MNHEY and CDR2 is SMNVEV (reference sequence). The CDR3 sequence is 16 residues long. The CDR3 DNA sequence: TGTGCCAGCAACCCGGCTAGCGGGGGTACCGCAGATACGCAGTATTTT. Translation: CASNPASGGTADTQYF.

This clonotype was observed a few times. The chain uses TRBV3-1 and TRBJ2-7; 11 bases align to TRBD2. This CDR3 has 16 amino acids. The trim removed 6 bases at V and 0 bases at J, leaving 7 bases unmatched. From germline, CDR1 is LGHDT and CDR2 YNNKEL (reference sequence). CDR3: CASSLLAGGLSYEQYF. DNA for the CDR3: TGTGCCAGCAGTTTATTAGCGGGAGGGCTCTCCTACGAGCAGTACTTC.

This clonotype has just one count. The chain uses TRBV19 and TRBJ2-5, with 10 positions matching TRBD2. The CDR3 has 14 amino acids. The V segment lost 7 bases and the J segment 2 bases; nucleotides outside the gene matches: 4. The V gene's germline CDR1 is LNHDA and CDR2 SQIVND (reference sequence). The CDR3 reads CASNRTSGQETQYF. The CDR3 nucleotides are TGTGCCAGTAATCGGACTAGCGGACAAGAGACCCAGTACTTC.

A remark on this clonotype: The junction differs from germline at one of its ends, possibly a read error. The chain is built from TRBV6-5 and TRBJ2-7; tentatively, D is TRBD1 (5 bases). CDR1 MNHEY and CDR2 SVGAGI come from the germline V gene. The CDR3 runs 14 residues. The CDR3 DNA is TGTGCCAGCGGTTACCCCGGACAACCCTACGAGCAGTACTTC. Encoded protein: CASGYPGQPYEQYF.

This clonotype was seen repeatedly, ten times or more. The CDR3 protein is CASRSSGGAYNEQFF. The CDR3, as DNA: TGTGCCAGCAGGTCTAGCGGGGGGGCTTACAATGAGCAGTTCTTC. The chain has TRBV6-2 or TRBV6-3 and TRBJ2-1, with 12 bases aligning to TRBD2. Looked up from germline, CDR1 is MNHEY and CDR2 is SVGEGT. Losses at the gene ends were 6 bases for V and 4 bases for J; bases not matched to a gene: 4. This CDR3 comprises 15 residues.

The chain carries TRBV15 and TRBJ2-3; 7 bases match TRBD2. The germline V gene encodes CDR1 LNHNV and CDR2 YYDKDF (reference sequence). V lost 1 base to trimming and J lost 5 bases; unmatched junction nucleotides: 12. The CDR3 sequence is 17 residues long. CDR3 nucleotides: TGTGCCACCAGCAGAGCGGGGCGGGAGATGGGTGTAGATACGCAGTATTTT. Translating gives CATSRAGREMGVDTQYF.